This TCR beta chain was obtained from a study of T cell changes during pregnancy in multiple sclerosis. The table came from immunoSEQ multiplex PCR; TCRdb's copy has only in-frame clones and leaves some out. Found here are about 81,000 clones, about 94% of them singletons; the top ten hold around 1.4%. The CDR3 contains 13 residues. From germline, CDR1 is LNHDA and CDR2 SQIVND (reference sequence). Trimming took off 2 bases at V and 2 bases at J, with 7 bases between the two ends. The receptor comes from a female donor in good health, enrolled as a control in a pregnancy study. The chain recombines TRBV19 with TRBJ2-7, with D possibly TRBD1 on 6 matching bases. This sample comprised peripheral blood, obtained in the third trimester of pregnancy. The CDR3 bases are TGTGCCAGTAGTATACAGGGGCCCTACGAGCAGTACTTC. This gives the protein CASSIQGPYEQYF.